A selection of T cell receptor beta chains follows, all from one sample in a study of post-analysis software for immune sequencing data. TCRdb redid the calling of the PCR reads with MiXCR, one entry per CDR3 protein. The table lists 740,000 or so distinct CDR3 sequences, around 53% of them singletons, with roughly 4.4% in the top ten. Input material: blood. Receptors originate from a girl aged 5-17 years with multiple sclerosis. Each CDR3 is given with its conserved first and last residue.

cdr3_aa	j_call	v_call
CASSLGRIGQGTDTQYF	TRBJ2-3	TRBV5-1
CASSIDATQETQYF	TRBJ2-5	TRBV5-6
CASSYSTSRLVYEQYF	TRBJ2-7	TRBV6-6
CSVAGVGSYEQYF	TRBJ2-7	TRBV29-1
CATNGQGNEQYF	TRBJ2-7	TRBV15
CSVTGLAGGTDTQYF	TRBJ2-3	TRBV29-1
CASSLTSAKENIQYF	TRBJ2-4	TRBV3-1
CASSIRGSGNSPLHF	TRBJ1-6	TRBV5-6
CASSQMEGRSGNTIYF	TRBJ1-3	TRBV4-1
CSASGLAGVYNEQFF	TRBJ2-1	TRBV20-1
CASSSSSSGANVLTF	TRBJ2-6	TRBV5-1
CASRRDRVNIQYF	TRBJ2-4	TRBV6-5
CASSERADTQYF	TRBJ2-3	TRBV2
CASSLASAIVPSYEQYF	TRBJ2-7	TRBV5-1
CSVEDRGSPYEQYF	NA	TRBV29-1
CASSLRDQDEQYF	TRBJ2-7	TRBV7-3
CAISDSDRVSTARRSYEQYF	TRBJ2-7	TRBV10-3
CASSFALRHEQYF	TRBJ2-7	TRBV6-6
CASSLGQGQQYF	NA	TRBV5-1
CSVRAGGHNTFYEQYF	NA	TRBV20-1
CSAPSQGAIQETQYF	TRBJ2-5	TRBV20-1
CASSIEQGNIQYF	TRBJ2-4	TRBV19
CASTRGLAAQETQYF	TRBJ2-5	TRBV2
CASSFSIGNSPLHF	TRBJ1-6	TRBV12-3/TRBV12-4
CASSTPRQENSPLHF	TRBJ1-6	TRBV27
CSCRARFQETQYF	TRBJ2-5	TRBV29-1
CSVVTGRYEQYF	TRBJ2-7	TRBV29-1
CASSPWTLTVNNYGYTF	TRBJ1-2	TRBV7-2
CANSANWGDLSYEQYF	TRBJ2-7	TRBV7-6
CASKPAGGRSTDTQYF	TRBJ2-3	TRBV6-6
CASSQTYYEQYF	NA	TRBV5-6
CASRLLAGSTDTQYF	TRBJ2-3	TRBV6-5
CASSLWSNLAGYRELFF	TRBJ2-2	TRBV7-6
CASSFAIQGPGYEQYF	TRBJ2-7	TRBV7-9
CSVNRYGYTF	TRBJ1-2	TRBV29-1
CASSRAALDEQYF	NA	TRBV6-5
CASSYSGQGAGNQPQHF	TRBJ1-5	TRBV6-6
CSARTSGGGEETQYF	TRBJ2-5	TRBV20-1
CASIRSSGSYNEQFF	TRBJ2-1	TRBV12-3/TRBV12-4
CSVAIDGYEQYF	TRBJ2-7	TRBV29-1
CSVKVREGRQYF	TRBJ2-4	TRBV29-1
CASSEWEDNTEAFF	TRBJ1-1	TRBV2
CAISEGVGAYEQYF	TRBJ2-7	TRBV10-3
CASSPDRPNGYTF	TRBJ1-2	TRBV5-1
CASSSALQGTWGQETQYF	TRBJ2-5	TRBV5-6
CASSFHVNTEAFF	TRBJ1-1	TRBV6-2/TRBV6-3
CSARTTGIQGTQYF	TRBJ2-5	TRBV20-1
CASSRQIGTSSGDEQFF	TRBJ2-1	TRBV18
CSVARSPNEQYF	TRBJ2-7	TRBV29-1
CASSQRVESIREQYF	TRBJ2-7	TRBV3-1
CASSPGPQYF	TRBJ2-4	TRBV2
CASSLLWGQETQYF	TRBJ2-5	TRBV11-2
CASSFLSAEQYF	TRBJ2-7	TRBV13
CAGSKGQGTYEQYF	TRBJ2-7	TRBV6-1
CASSLGGKIQYF	TRBJ2-7	TRBV7-2
CASSGTGIRGYTF	TRBJ1-2	TRBV25-1
CASSHARTGHIKTAFF	TRBJ1-1	TRBV6-5
CASSAPLSAGNIQYF	TRBJ2-4	TRBV6-5
CSASVKGWQETQYF	TRBJ2-5	TRBV20-1
CASSIRDPFRGYGYTF	TRBJ1-2	TRBV5-6